This TCR beta chain was captured by sequencing in a study of T cell clones after liver transplantation. On the study more broadly: Liver transplant recipients had immunosuppression withdrawal attempted within 2 years. Patients counted as tolerant after at least one year off all immunosuppression, enzymes not exceeding twice normal.

Sequencing was performed with immunoSEQ multiplex PCR; in TCRdb, only in-frame clones are kept and a portion is missing. The table shows 85,000 to 130,000 clones, with around four fifths occurring only once. This CDR3 is built from 14 residues. Germline CDR1 is SGDLS and CDR2 is YYNGEE. The ends were cut back, 0 bases at V and 3 bases at J, with 10 bases in the middle. The material sequenced was CD4+ T cells from blood, taken before liver transplant. V is TRBV9 and J is TRBJ2-7; D call uncertain. This clonotype originated in a human donor who received a liver transplant. The CDR3 sequence is CASSVASGDYEQYF. The CDR3 DNA follows: TGTGCCAGCAGCGTAGCTAGTGGGGACTACGAGCAGTACTTC.